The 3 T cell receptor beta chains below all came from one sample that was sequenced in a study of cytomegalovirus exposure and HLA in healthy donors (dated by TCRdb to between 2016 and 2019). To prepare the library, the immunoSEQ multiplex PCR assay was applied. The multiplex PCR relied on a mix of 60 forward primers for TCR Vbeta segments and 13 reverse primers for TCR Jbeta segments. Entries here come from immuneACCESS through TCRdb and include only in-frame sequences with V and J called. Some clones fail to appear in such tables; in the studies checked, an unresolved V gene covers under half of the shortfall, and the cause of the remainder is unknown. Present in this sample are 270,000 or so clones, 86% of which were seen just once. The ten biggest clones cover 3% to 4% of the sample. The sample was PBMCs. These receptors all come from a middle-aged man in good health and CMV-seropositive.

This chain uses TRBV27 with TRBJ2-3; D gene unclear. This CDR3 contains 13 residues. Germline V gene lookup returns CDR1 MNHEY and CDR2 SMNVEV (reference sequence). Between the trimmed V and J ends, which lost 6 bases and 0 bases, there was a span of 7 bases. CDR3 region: CASSPYSTDTQYF. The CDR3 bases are TGTGCCAGCAGCCCTTATAGCACAGATACGCAGTATTTT.

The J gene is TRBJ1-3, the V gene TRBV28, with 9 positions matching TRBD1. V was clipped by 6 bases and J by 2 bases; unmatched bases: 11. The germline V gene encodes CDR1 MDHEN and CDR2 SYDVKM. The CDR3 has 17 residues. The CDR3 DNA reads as TGTGCCAGCAGACCGACTACAGGGGGCAGAACTGGAAACACCATATATTTT. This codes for CASRPTTGGRTGNTIYF.

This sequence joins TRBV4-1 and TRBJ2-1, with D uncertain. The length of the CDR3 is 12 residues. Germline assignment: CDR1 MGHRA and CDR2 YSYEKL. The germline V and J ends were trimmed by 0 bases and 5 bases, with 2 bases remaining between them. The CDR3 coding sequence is TGCGCCAGCAGCCAAGATAACAATGAGCAGTTCTTC. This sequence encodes CASSQDNNEQFF.